This T cell receptor (beta chain) was profiled in a study of T cells of healthy individuals. Germline loops: CDR1 SGDLS, CDR2 YYNGEE. The CDR3 has 14 residues. Trimming removed 3 bases from V and 5 bases from J, with 14 bases in between. This clonotype showed up just a few times. TCRdb processed the 5' RACE reads anew with MiXCR; each CDR3 protein has one entry. The sample shows 100,000 or so distinct CDR3 sequences, around 17% of them seen only once. This receptor was identified in a human donor in good health. The V call is TRBV9, the J call TRBJ2-5; D tentatively reads TRBD1 or TRBD2 (5 bases each). CDR3 loop: CASSGGEWSETQYF. The DNA for the CDR3 is TGTGCCAGCAGCGGAGGGGAATGGTCCGAGACCCAGTACTTC.